A selection of T cell receptor beta chains follows, all from one sample in a study of shared clonotypes between healthy human individuals. Profiling relied on immunoSEQ multiplex PCR, and the TCRdb table lists in-frame clones only, not all of them. The sample carries some 2,500,000 clones, less than 95% recorded once. Sequenced sample: naive CD4+ T cells from PBMCs. The source of these receptors is a man between 18 and 29 years old in good health. Some clones in this sample may be carry-over from other donors' samples. Both conserved end residues are part of each CDR3. The D gene is left open where the match is weak. Some rows have no size entry. The others give once, few or many, or a class for an expanded clone.

J gene | V gene | clone size | D gene | CDR3 protein | CDR3 DNA
TRBJ2-7 | TRBV28 | once | - | CASSLSPGQSSYEQYF | TGTGCCAGCAGTTTAAGTCCGGGGCAAAGCTCCTACGAGCAGTACTTC
TRBJ2-3 | TRBV5-1 | once | - | CASSFSSTDTQYF | TGCGCCAGCAGCTTCTCATCAACAGATACGCAGTATTTT
TRBJ2-3 | TRBV10-1 | - | TRBD2 | CASSDTGGGTTDTQYF | TGCGCCAGCAGCGACACCGGGGGGGGGACCACAGATACGCAGTATTTT
TRBJ2-5 | TRBV4-2 | - | - | CASSQGPEETQYF | TGTGCCAGCAGCCAAGGCCCGGAAGAGACCCAGTACTTC
TRBJ2-7 | TRBV5-1 | once | - | CASSLGFGGGNEQYF | TGCGCCAGCAGCTTGGGATTCGGCGGCGGGAACGAGCAGTACTTC
TRBJ2-7 | TRBV7-9 | - | - | CASSLGPPGDYSYEQYF | TGTGCCAGCAGCTTAGGCCCACCAGGGGACTACTCCTACGAGCAGTACTTC
TRBJ2-4 | TRBV2 | - | - | CASNRWQENIQYF | TGTGCCAGCAACCGTTGGCAGGAAAACATTCAGTACTTC
TRBJ2-2 | TRBV4-2 | - | - | CASSQEVRRLTGELFF | TGTGCCAGCAGCCAAGAGGTGAGGCGACTCACCGGGGAGCTGTTTTTT
TRBJ1-1 | TRBV18 | - | TRBD1 | CASSPQTGKNTEAFF | TGTGCCAGCTCACCACAGACAGGGAAGAACACTGAAGCTTTCTTT
TRBJ2-5 | TRBV29-1 | - | TRBD1 | CSTGGSGEQYF | TGCAGCACAGGGGGCTCGGGGGAGCAGTACTTC
TRBJ2-5 | TRBV11-2 | - | TRBD1 | CASSRPTGYQETQYF | TGTGCCAGCAGCCGACCGACAGGGTACCAAGAGACCCAGTACTTC
TRBJ2-7 | TRBV5-6 | - | - | CASSLGIEGYEQYF | TGTGCCAGCAGCTTGGGAATAGAGGGCTACGAGCAGTACTTC
TRBJ2-3 | TRBV19 | - | TRBD1 | CASSGQGGGTDTQYF | TGTGCCAGTAGTGGACAGGGTGGGGGCACAGATACGCAGTATTTT
TRBJ2-1 | TRBV7-9 | - | - | CASSIYNEQFF | TGTGCCAGCAGCATTTACAATGAGCAGTTCTTC
TRBJ2-5 | TRBV2 | - | TRBD1 | CASSPRTGGETQYF | TGTGCCAGCAGCCCAAGGACAGGGGGAGAGACCCAGTACTTC
TRBJ2-7 | TRBV5-1 | - | - | CASSFPPFGSYEQYF | TGCGCCAGCAGCTTCCCCCCCTTCGGTTCCTACGAGCAGTACTTC
TRBJ2-7 | TRBV18 | - | - | CASSPPRAQGTYEQYF | TGTGCCAGCTCACCACCCAGGGCCCAGGGAACCTACGAGCAGTACTTC
TRBJ2-5 | TRBV2 | - | - | CASRAGQLYQETQYF | TGTGCCAGCAGGGCGGGACAGCTTTACCAAGAGACCCAGTACTTC
TRBJ2-7 | TRBV18 | - | TRBD1 | CASSLARDRVNYEQYF | TGTGCCAGCTCACTTGCCCGGGACAGGGTAAACTACGAGCAGTACTTC
TRBJ1-2 | TRBV30 | - | TRBD1 | CAWSADRGYGYTF | TGTGCCTGGAGTGCGGACAGGGGTTATGGCTACACCTTC
TRBJ1-2 | TRBV2 | - | - | CASSEFRWDGYTF | TGTGCCAGCAGTGAATTTCGGTGGGATGGCTACACCTTC